Below, 21 T cell receptor beta chains from the same sample are listed, as sequenced in a study of regulatory T cells in long-lasting Graves disease. Time point: newly diagnosed GD, antithyroid drugs for less than 3 months. Isolated PBMC RNA provided the starting material for the TCR library. The TCR beta library used iRepertoire HTBI primers with Arm-PCR amplification of CDR3. TCRdb re-called the multiplex PCR reads through MiXCR, storing one row per CDR3 protein. The sample yields hundreds of thousands of distinct CDR3 sequences, 16% seen once. The same specimen was also included in a second study, on T cells in Graves' hyperthyroidism and ophthalmopathy.

The sample here was peripheral blood mononuclear cells (PBMCs), taken at new diagnosis, from a patient treated with antithyroid drugs. These receptors were taken from a woman aged 35-65 years with Graves disease.

This clonotype occurred a few times. The chain combines TRBV29-1 with TRBJ2-2; no clear D gene. Trimming left V 4 bases short and J 0 bases short, with 12 bases between. CDR3 length: 15 residues. Germline CDR1 reads SQVTM; CDR2 reads ANQGSEA. CDR3 sequence (DNA): TGCAGCGTTGTATCCGGGCGACCGAACACCGGGGAGCTGTTTTTT. As protein: CSVVSGRPNTGELFF.

In this sample, this clonotype turned up many times. The CDR3 here is CASSPGVGQPQHF. In DNA, the CDR3 is TGTGCCAGCTCACCTGGGGTAGGGCAGCCCCAGCATTTT. This rearrangement joins TRBV18 to TRBJ1-5; D unclear. The CDR3 is made up of 13 amino acids. Trimming cost V 3 bases and J 7 bases, with 10 bases left between them. The germline V gene has CDR1 KGHSH and CDR2 LQKENI.

The chain uses TRBV5-1 and TRBJ2-3; 9 bases are shared with TRBD1. The ends lost 4 bases at V and 5 bases at J; junction bases unmatched: 11. The germline gives CDR1 SGHRS, CDR2 YFSETQ. The CDR3 consists of 16 residues. This CDR3 is CASSPAGTGSGDTQYF. The CDR3 bases are TGCGCCAGCAGCCCGGCAGGGACAGGGTCCGGAGATACGCAGTATTTT.

As to this clonotype: A much larger clone differs from this one at a single base, so this may be a read error. The rearrangement joins TRBV12-5 to TRBJ1-1; D is possibly TRBD1 (6 bases). Germline V gene lookup returns CDR1 LGHNT and CDR2 FRNRAP. The CDR3 has 16 amino acids. Trimming left V 4 bases short and J 4 bases short, with 19 bases between. The CDR3 loop reads CASGSPRGRVSTEAFF. CDR3 nucleotide sequence: TGTGCTAGTGGTTCCCCACGGGGGCGAGTCAGCACTGAAGCTTTCTTT. Combining the CDR3 with reference TRBV12-5 and TRBJ1-1 gives the whole variable domain DARVTQTPRHKVTEMGQEVTMRCQPILGHNTVFWYRQTMMQGLELLAYFRNRAPLDDSGMPKDRFSAEMPDATLATLKIQPSEPRDSAVYFCASGSPRGRVSTEAFFGQGTRLTVV.

Concerning this clonotype: A much larger clone differs by one base, so this may be a read error. The V gene is TRBV6-2 or TRBV6-3, the J gene TRBJ2-1; tentatively, D is TRBD2 (6 bases). V was pared by 5 bases and J by 6 bases, with 14 bases between. The CDR3 contains 14 residues. Germline V gene data show CDR1 as MNHEY and CDR2 as SVGEGT. In DNA form, the CDR3 reads TGTGCCAGCAGTGAAGGTTGGGAGGCCAATGAGCAGTTCTTC. Amino acids: CASSEGWEANEQFF.

In its sample, this clonotype was seen a few times. This chain joins TRBV6-1 and TRBJ2-1; 10 bases map to TRBD1. This CDR3 is 13 amino acids long. Unmatched junction bases numbered 4, after V lost 10 bases and J lost 4 bases. Germline V gene lookup returns CDR1 MNHNS and CDR2 SASEGT. In DNA, the CDR3 is TGTGCCACCGGGACAGGGGAGTACAATGAGCAGTTCTTC. Residues: CATGTGEYNEQFF.

In this sample, this clonotype turned up a few times. A much larger clone lies a single base off, so this may be a read error. The J gene is TRBJ1-1, the V gene TRBV5-1; weak D call: TRBD1 (5 bases). This CDR3 comprises 14 residues. CDR1 SGHRS and CDR2 YFSETQ come from the germline V gene. Trimming removed 6 bases at V and 3 bases at J, with 15 bases between. CDR3 in amino acids: CASNSGWDDTEAFF. DNA for the CDR3: TGCGCCAGCAACTCGGGGTGGGACGACACTGAAGCTTTCTTT. Complete variable domain (other parts from reference TRBV5-1 and TRBJ1-1): KAGVTQTPRYLIKTRGQQVTLSCSPISGHRSVSWYQQTPGQGLQFLFEYFSETQRNKGNFPGRFSGRQFSNSRSEMNVSTLELGDSALYLCASNSGWDDTEAFFGQGTRLTVV.

This clonotype was recorded many times. This chain connects TRBV7-9 to TRBJ1-3; no clear D gene. The ends were cut back, 5 bases at V and 4 bases at J, with 9 bases in the middle. The length of the CDR3 is 13 residues. In germline, CDR1 is SEHNR, CDR2 FQNEAQ (reference sequence). In DNA, the CDR3 is TGTGCCAGCAGCCCGGACCGCGGAAACACCATATATTTT. Protein: CASSPDRGNTIYF.

The table lists this clonotype with many counts. The chain joins TRBV6-1 to TRBJ1-1; possibly TRBD1 for D (6 bases). CDR3 size: 12 residues. Trimming removed 7 bases at V and 7 bases at J, with 13 bases between. CDR1 and CDR2 from the germline V gene are MNHNS and SASEGT. CDR3 sequence (DNA): TGTGCCAGCAATCGGGGCAGGGGTGAAGCTTTCTTT. This gives the protein CASNRGRGEAFF.

The V gene is TRBV20-1, the J gene TRBJ2-5; maybe TRBD2 (6 bases). This CDR3 contains 17 residues. V lost 1 base to trimming and J lost 0 bases, with 18 bases between them. Germline V lookup: CDR1 DFQATT, CDR2 SNEGSKA (reference sequence). The CDR3 sequence: CSARGPQAGLNQETQYF. The DNA for the CDR3 is TGCAGTGCTAGAGGGCCCCAGGCTGGACTAAACCAAGAGACCCAGTACTTC.

The sample holds many counts of this clonotype. This CDR3 is CASRSSFADGGYGYTF. The CDR3 DNA is TGTGCCAGCAGATCCTCCTTCGCAGACGGTGGATATGGCTACACCTTC. The V and J genes are TRBV6-1 and TRBJ1-2; D unresolved. Trimming pared 6 bases from V and 5 bases from J, leaving 22 bases between. The CDR3 runs to 16 residues. Germline CDR1 MNHNS, CDR2 SASEGT.

This clonotype was seen repeatedly, ten times or more. J is TRBJ1-6 and V is TRBV4-1; D gene ambiguous. The CDR3 runs to 14 residues. The germline CDR1 and CDR2 sequences are MGHRA and YSYEKL. Trimming stripped 0 bases from V and 14 bases from J, with 14 bases between. The DNA of the CDR3 is TGCGCCAGCAGCCAAGAGGCCAGGACGGTCACCCTCCACTTT. Encoded protein: CASSQEARTVTLHF.

This clonotype was observed at least ten times. The chain employs TRBV10-3 and TRBJ1-1, with D possibly TRBD1 on 6 matching bases. The V and J ends lost 5 bases and 5 bases respectively, with 12 bases between them. The CDR3 loop spans 13 amino acids. CDR1 and CDR2 (germline): ENHRY, SYGVKD. The CDR3 spells CAISPTRGTEAFF. The CDR3 bases are TGTGCCATCAGTCCAACTAGGGGGACTGAAGCTTTCTTT.

This clonotype was counted many times. The V call is TRBV12-3 or TRBV12-4, the J call TRBJ2-7, with TRBD1 matching over 7 bases. The CDR3 contains 12 residues. The J segment lost 6 bases and the V segment lost 6 bases, leaving 5 bases of the junction unmatched. In DNA form, the CDR3 reads TGTGCCAGCAGCTGGGGGACAGCCGAGCAGTACTTC. Protein sequence: CASSWGTAEQYF.

This clonotype was observed a handful of times. The chain couples TRBV5-1 to TRBJ2-7, with D tentatively TRBD2 (6 bases). The CDR3 sequence is 13 residues long. The ends were cut back, 0 bases at V and 6 bases at J, with 10 bases in the middle. Germline CDR1 reads SGHRS; CDR2 reads YFSETQ. DNA of the CDR3: TGCGCCAGCAGCTTGGGACTAGTCTCCGAGCAGTACTTC. It specifies CASSLGLVSEQYF.

This rearrangement joins TRBV7-2 to TRBJ1-5; D unresolved. V was pared by 2 bases and J by 6 bases, with 14 bases between. The germline gives CDR1 SGHTA, CDR2 FQGNSA. The CDR3 runs to 15 residues. This CDR3 reads CASSLSGGAGQPQHF. In DNA form, the CDR3 reads TGTGCCAGCAGCTTATCGGGAGGAGCCGGTCAGCCCCAGCATTTT.

Ten or more counts support this clonotype. V is TRBV7-2 and J is TRBJ2-1; D not certain. Germline V gene lookup returns CDR1 SGHTA and CDR2 FQGNSA. CDR3 size: 15 residues. Trimming cost V 2 bases and J 1 base, with 9 bases left between them. The CDR3 nucleotides are TGTGCCAGCAGCTTAATTACTAATTCCTACAATGAGCAGTTCTTC. This codes for CASSLITNSYNEQFF.

This clonotype came up many times. V usage is TRBV5-1 and J usage is TRBJ2-2; D is perhaps TRBD2 (6 bases). The CDR3 is 15 amino acids. Trimming pared 5 bases from V and 7 bases from J, leaving 18 bases between. The germline V gene encodes CDR1 SGHRS and CDR2 YFSETQ. The CDR3 nucleotides read TGCGCCAGCAGTTTTGGGACTGGGAACTACGGGGAGCTGTTTTTT. As protein: CASSFGTGNYGELFF.

The chain uses TRBV10-3 and TRBJ1-2; D unresolved. The V end was cut by 3 bases, the J end by 2 bases, with 7 bases between. In germline, CDR1 is ENHRY, CDR2 SYGVKD. CDR3 length: 13 residues. CDR3 nucleotides: TGTGCCATCAGTGAACGGGTCAACTATGGCTACACCTTC. It specifies CAISERVNYGYTF.

This clonotype was seen many times. The CDR3 region has the DNA TGTGCCAGCAGTGAATTGGTTGCAACTAATGAAAAACTGTTTTTT. This sequence encodes CASSELVATNEKLFF. The J gene is TRBJ1-4, the V gene TRBV2; the D is unclear. Germline loops: CDR1 SNHLY, CDR2 FYNNEI. The CDR3 totals 15 residues. With 2 bases removed from V and 0 bases from J, the gap between germline ends came to 7 bases.

The chain employs TRBV20-1 and TRBJ1-2; D ambiguous. Germline CDR1 and CDR2: DFQATT and SNEGSKA (reference sequence). The CDR3 extends over 10 amino acids. The germline V and J ends were trimmed by 6 bases and 2 bases, with 4 bases remaining between them. CDR3 sequence (DNA): TGCAGTGCCCCGAACTATGGCTACACCTTC. It translates to CSAPNYGYTF.